The rows below give T cell receptor beta chains drawn from one sample of a study of T cell changes during pregnancy in multiple sclerosis. Some clones are missing from TCRdb's copy, which holds only in-frame ones; the method was immunoSEQ multiplex PCR. The table includes about 59,000 clones, approximately 90% detected once. The sample here was peripheral blood, taken in the second trimester of pregnancy. These receptors came from a female donor in good health, enrolled as a control in a pregnancy study. Each CDR3 is given with its conserved first and last residue. Rows may omit the clone size; those that give it use once, few, many or a size class.

j_gene,v_gene,abundance,CDR3aa
TRBJ2-1,TRBV7-9,NA,CASSLGGGHEQFF
TRBJ1-1,TRBV5-1,NA,CASSPGGGGGTEAFF
TRBJ1-1,TRBV7-8,NA,CASSWSPLGEVNTEAFF
TRBJ1-6,TRBV11-2,NA,CASSLALARDNSPLHF
TRBJ2-7,TRBV20-1,NA,CSARGEYEQYF
TRBJ2-3,TRBV5-1,NA,CASSFGVRTDTQYF
TRBJ2-7,TRBV19,NA,CATGASGRALKEQYF
TRBJ2-2,TRBV6-5,NA,CASSEDVTGELFF
TRBJ2-7,TRBV19,NA,CASRGYRDRGYEQYF
TRBJ1-1,TRBV29-1,NA,CSVDRLNTEAFF
TRBJ2-5,TRBV7-3,NA,CASSLRADLQETQYF
TRBJ2-7,TRBV6-1,NA,CASSNSGAGEQYF
TRBJ2-1,TRBV18,NA,CASSSGGDPYNEQFF
TRBJ1-6,TRBV2,NA,CASSDAGGYNSPLHF
TRBJ1-5,TRBV30,NA,CALGWNSNQPQHF
TRBJ2-5,TRBV19,NA,CASSYGLSKKETQYF
TRBJ2-5,TRBV5-6,NA,CASSLGPSGIQETQYF
TRBJ2-1,TRBV15,NA,CATSRDSDRGTYNEQFF
TRBJ2-1,TRBV10-1,NA,CATGQNNEQFF
TRBJ1-3,TRBV27,NA,CASRGVSSGNTIYF
TRBJ1-2,TRBV30,NA,CAWSTTGAGYTF
TRBJ2-7,TRBV6-1,NA,CASSEVTGGNYEQYF
TRBJ1-1,TRBV7-9,NA,CASSLVLWNTEAFF
TRBJ1-4,TRBV19,NA,CASRTGGHTTNEKLFF
TRBJ1-2,TRBV28,NA,CASNQTPNYGYTF
TRBJ2-1,TRBV9,NA,CASSVTSYNEQFF
TRBJ2-1,TRBV4-2,NA,CASCLTGRSYNEQFF
TRBJ2-5,TRBV28,NA,CASSAPFAGGVETQYF
TRBJ2-3,TRBV4-1,NA,CASRLTSEYTDTQYF
TRBJ2-1,TRBV7-2,NA,CASTPGGREGRNEQFF
TRBJ2-2,TRBV4-2,NA,CASSLHTGSNTGELFF
TRBJ2-7,TRBV6-5,NA,CASSYEVAGALYEQYF
TRBJ1-5,TRBV28,NA,CASRTGGPQHF
TRBJ1-1,TRBV7-9,NA,CASSSFGGNTEAFF
TRBJ1-1,TRBV5-1,NA,CASSLGSGNTEAFF
TRBJ2-1,TRBV9,NA,CASSVTWGPINEQFF
TRBJ2-3,TRBV7-2,NA,CASSFAGGNTDTQYF
TRBJ2-7,TRBV2,NA,CASSADWGEEQYF
TRBJ2-7,TRBV25-1,NA,CASTRYTSGGTYEQYF
TRBJ1-2,TRBV18,NA,CASSPNDREGNGYTF
TRBJ2-2,TRBV7-6,NA,CASSLGPGTSEGELFF
TRBJ2-5,TRBV4-1,once,CASSQLPTSGRARETQYF
TRBJ2-1,TRBV11-1,NA,CASSLGGPLAGGRGQFF
TRBJ2-1,TRBV7-9,NA,CASSLEKPTSGGAIWFF
TRBJ2-1,TRBV19,NA,CATGKKAGQGENEQFF